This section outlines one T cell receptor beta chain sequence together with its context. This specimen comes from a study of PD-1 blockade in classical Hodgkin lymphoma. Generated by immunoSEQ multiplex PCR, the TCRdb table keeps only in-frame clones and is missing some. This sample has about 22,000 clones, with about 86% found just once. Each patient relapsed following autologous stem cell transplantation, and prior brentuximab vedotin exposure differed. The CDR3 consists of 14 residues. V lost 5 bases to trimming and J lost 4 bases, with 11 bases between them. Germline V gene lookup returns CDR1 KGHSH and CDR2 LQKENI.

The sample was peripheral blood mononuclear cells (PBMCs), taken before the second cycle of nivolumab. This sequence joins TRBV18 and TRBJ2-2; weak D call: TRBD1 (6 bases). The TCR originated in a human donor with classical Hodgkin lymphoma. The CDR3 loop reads CASSRTERTGELFF. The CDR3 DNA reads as TGTGCCAGCTCAAGGACAGAACGCACCGGGGAGCTGTTTTTT.